The T cell receptor (beta chain) under discussion was sequenced for a study of blood T cell repertoires in COVID-19. Trimming stripped 0 bases from V and 0 bases from J, with 13 bases between. The CDR3 length is 16 residues. CDR1 SGHRS and CDR2 YFSETQ come from the germline V gene. In the authors' workflow: The authors estimated nucleated cell counts from reference gene primer amplification. The table came from immunoSEQ multiplex PCR; TCRdb's copy has only in-frame clones and leaves some out. V, J and clone size reflect that table, while D and trimming were determined from the DNA. The top ten clones hold 11% of a sample with approximately 200,000 clones, around 90% of them seen once. Recruitment covered 20 to 25 US areas and drew participants whose ages spanned about 18 to 95 years. Participant-reported clinical history was the basis for cohort assignment.

This receptor was obtained from a young man who had recovered from COVID-19. Material for sequencing was PBMCs or T cells enriched from blood (not recorded which). V and J are TRBV5-1 and TRBJ2-7; D is possibly TRBD1 (6 bases). CDR3 region: CASSLGTASSSYEQYF. The CDR3 bases are TGCGCCAGCAGCTTGGGGACAGCTTCCAGCTCCTACGAGCAGTACTTC.